Reported below is one T cell receptor (beta chain). In the source study's methods: Counts of nucleated cells, estimated from reference gene primer amplification, were obtained. Assay: immunoSEQ multiplex PCR; the TCRdb copy retains only in-frame clones and omits some. Clonal size and the V and J genes are those of that table, whereas D and trimming came from the DNA. The sample includes some 250,000 clones, roughly four fifths of them seen just once. Recruited during active infection, patients (from Seattle) were subsequently followed longitudinally. This sample is part of a study of blood T cell repertoires in COVID-19. Study details: Acute and convalescent COVID-19 samples came from the United States, Italy and Spain. Sources were T cells, B-cell-depleted T cells, or PBMCs; the material itself was cDNA or gDNA.

Germline V gene sequence: CDR1 SGHRS, CDR2 YFSETQ. V shed 3 bases and J shed 0 bases, with 10 bases lying between them. The CDR3 spans 15 residues. The gene calls are TRBV5-1 and TRBJ1-3; possibly TRBD1 for D (5 bases). The sequencing input was peripheral blood. This clonotype was sampled from a woman aged 80 or older with COVID-19, enrolled during active disease. The CDR3 nucleotides are TGCGCCAGCAGCTCGGGGGGTTACTCTGGAAACACCATATATTTT. Its protein product is CASSSGGYSGNTIYF.